The 31 T cell receptor beta chains below were found in one sample sequenced in a study of OX40 agonist ivuxolimab in advanced cancers. Sequenced by immunoSEQ multiplex PCR; TCRdb stores in-frame clones only, minus some. In the table there are 70,000 or so clones, 90% of which are singletons. The material sequenced was CD4+ or CD8+ T cells sorted from blood, taken in a trial of the OX40 agonist ivuxolimab. The receptors were sampled from an adult with an advanced solid tumor such as melanoma, head and neck, liver or kidney cancer.

The count of this clone is one. The chain has TRBV28 and TRBJ1-1; no clear D. CDR1 is MDHEN, CDR2 SYDVKM, per germline. The ends were cut back, 3 bases at V and 8 bases at J, with 16 bases in the middle. This CDR3 spans 14 amino acids. CDR3 DNA sequence: TGTGCCAGCAGTTTTAGGTCCGGAACTTTGGAAGCTTTCTTT. This translates into CASSFRSGTLEAFF.

DNA for the CDR3: TGTGCCAGCAGAGAAAGGGCTAGCGCCAAAGAGACCCAGTACTTC. It is translated as CASRERASAKETQYF. The V call is TRBV5-4, the J call TRBJ2-5, with TRBD2 as a possible D gene (6 bases). Germline CDR1 SGHNT, CDR2 YYREEE (reference sequence). V gave up 5 bases and J gave up 3 bases, with 17 bases separating them. The CDR3 is 15 residues long. Full variable domain (outside the CDR3, taken from reference TRBV5-4 and TRBJ2-5): ETGVTQSPTHLIKTRGQQVTLRCSSQSGHNTVSWYQQALGQGPQFIFQYYREEENGRGNFPPRFSGLQFPNYSSELNVNALELDDSALYLCASRERASAKETQYFGPGTRLLVL.

The chain links TRBV7-9 to TRBJ1-5; tentative D call: TRBD1 (5 bases). Trimming cost V 1 base and J 5 bases, with 15 bases left between them. Germline V lookup: CDR1 SEHNR, CDR2 FQNEAQ (reference sequence). CDR3 size: 16 residues. CDR3 sequence: CASSLGGAGRYQPQHF. The CDR3, as DNA: TGTGCCAGCAGCTTAGGTGGGGCAGGACGTTATCAGCCCCAGCATTTT.

The chain links TRBV19 to TRBJ2-7, with 7 bases fitting TRBD1. The J segment lost 6 bases and the V segment lost 4 bases, leaving 6 bases of the junction unmatched. This CDR3 contains 13 residues. CDR1 and CDR2 (germline): LNHDA, SQIVND (reference sequence). CDR3 DNA sequence: TGTGCCAGTAGTAGGACAGGAGTAGGCGAGCAGTACTTC. It is translated as CASSRTGVGEQYF.

Comments on this clone: One junction end does not reproduce the germline sequence, and a read error may be involved. The V and J genes are TRBV28 and TRBJ1-5; weak D call: TRBD1 (6 bases). Germline values: CDR1 MDHEN, CDR2 SYDVKM. The CDR3 length is 17 residues. The CDR3 sequence: CASSFYGAEGVNQPQHF. CDR3 nucleotides: TGTGCCAGCAGTTTCTATGGGGCCGAGGGGGTTAATCAACCCCAGCATTTT.

V usage is TRBV20-1 and J usage is TRBJ2-4; 8 bases line up with TRBD1. CDR3 size: 11 residues. Germline assignment: CDR1 DFQATT and CDR2 SNEGSKA (reference sequence). Here the CDR3 DNA reads TGCACAGGGGGCCATAAAAACATTCAGTACTTC. Amino acids: CTGGHKNIQYF.

This clone was counted between two and nine times. The chain has TRBV15 and TRBJ1-5; no clear D gene. Germline loops: CDR1 LNHNV, CDR2 YYDKDF (reference sequence). With 4 bases removed from V and 3 bases from J, the gap between germline ends came to 7 bases. The CDR3 is 13 residues long. In DNA form, the CDR3 reads TGTGCCACCAGCATGGCTTACAATCAGCCCCAGCATTTT. It translates to CATSMAYNQPQHF.

The chain employs TRBV15 and TRBJ2-1, with 8 bases lining up with TRBD2. The CDR3 runs to 16 residues. V lost 0 bases and J lost 4; bases outside the gene matches: 5. The germline CDR1 and CDR2 sequences are LNHNV and YYDKDF (reference sequence). The CDR3: CATSRDQTSGYNEQFF. The CDR3 DNA is TGTGCCACCAGCAGAGATCAAACTAGCGGATACAATGAGCAGTTCTTC.

V usage is TRBV28 and J usage is TRBJ1-1; TRBD1 might be the D (6 bases). The CDR3 consists of 13 residues. With 7 bases removed from V and 1 base from J, the gap between germline ends came to 10 bases. The germline CDR1 and CDR2 sequences are MDHEN and SYDVKM. The CDR3 DNA reads TGTGCCAGCACCCGGACAGAGAACACTGAAGCTTTCTTT. Its translation is CASTRTENTEAFF.

The rearrangement links TRBV5-6 to TRBJ2-1; TRBD1 agrees at 7 bases. Germline CDR1 reads SGHDT; CDR2 reads YYEEEE. V dropped 4 bases and J dropped 10; count of bases not matched to a gene: 5. The CDR3 is 12 residues long. CDR3 protein: CASSKGALEQFF. In DNA, the CDR3 is TGTGCCAGCAGCAAGGGGGCTTTAGAGCAGTTCTTC.

The rearrangement joins TRBV6-5 to TRBJ2-7; maybe TRBD2 (5 bases). The CDR3 contains 15 residues. With 5 bases removed from V and 3 bases from J, the gap between germline ends came to 17 bases. CDR1 and CDR2 (germline): MNHEY, SVGAGI. CDR3 loop: CASSSQRKAGYEQYF. Here the CDR3 DNA reads TGTGCCAGCAGTAGCCAGCGGAAGGCTGGCTACGAGCAGTACTTC.

This sequence joins TRBV10-3 and TRBJ2-2; weak D call: TRBD1 (6 bases). The ends were cut back, 4 bases at V and 7 bases at J, with 10 bases in the middle. There are 13 residues in the CDR3. Germline CDR1 ENHRY, CDR2 SYGVKD. As DNA, the CDR3 is TGTGCCATCAGTGCTAGAGGGGGCGGGGAGCTGTTTTTT. It yields the protein CAISARGGGELFF.

This clone was observed once. This chain uses TRBV7-9 with TRBJ2-2; D gene ambiguous. The V end was cut by 5 bases, the J end by 4 bases, with 8 bases between. The CDR3 runs 13 residues. Germline V CDR1 and CDR2: SEHNR, FQNEAQ (reference sequence). CDR3 in amino acids: CASSRGSTGELFF. The CDR3, as DNA: TGTGCCAGCAGCAGAGGTTCCACCGGGGAGCTGTTTTTT.

The CDR3 DNA is TGTGCCAGCAGCTTCGAACGGGGGTACGAGCAGTACTTC. Residues: CASSFERGYEQYF. The V and J genes are TRBV7-2 and TRBJ2-7, with a weak D call TRBD2 (6 bases). Trimming left V 3 bases short and J 4 bases short, with 10 bases between. Germline V gene data show CDR1 as SGHTA and CDR2 as FQGNSA. The CDR3 has 13 amino acids.

This clone was recorded once. The CDR3 DNA sequence: TGTGCCAGCAGCAAACAGGGTGGGGGGTACAATGAGCAGTTCTTC. This sequence encodes CASSKQGGGYNEQFF. J is TRBJ2-1 and V is TRBV5-6; D tentatively fits TRBD1 or TRBD2 (6 bases each). Between the trimmed V and J ends, which lost 4 bases and 4 bases, there was a span of 15 bases. The germline V gene has CDR1 SGHDT and CDR2 YYEEEE. The CDR3 covers 15 residues. Looking up the rest from reference TRBV5-6 and TRBJ2-1 gives the full variable domain: DAGVTQSPTHLIKTRGQQVTLRCSPKSGHDTVSWYQQALGQGPQFIFQYYEEEERQRGNFPDRFSGHQFPNYSSELNVNALLLGDSALYLCASSKQGGGYNEQFFGPGTRLTVL.

This clone was observed a single time. V is TRBV10-3 and J is TRBJ2-7; D uncertain. The CDR3 sequence is 13 residues long. Deletions cut 0 bases from V and 0 bases from J, with 3 bases between. Germline V gene lookup returns CDR1 ENHRY and CDR2 SYGVKD. CDR3 sequence: CAISESPSYEQYF. As DNA, the CDR3 is TGTGCCATCAGTGAGTCTCCCTCCTACGAGCAGTACTTC.

This chain joins TRBV28 and TRBJ1-1; TRBD1 might be the D (5 bases). CDR1 is MDHEN, CDR2 SYDVKM, per germline. The length of the CDR3 is 14 residues. Deletions cut 7 bases from V and 4 bases from J, with 16 bases between. Here the CDR3 DNA reads TGTGCCAGCATCCCCCGGTCAGGGAGCACTGAAGCTTTCTTT. Translation: CASIPRSGSTEAFF. Drawing the rest from reference TRBV28 and TRBJ1-1, the complete variable domain is DVKVTQSSRYLVKRTGEKVFLECVQDMDHENMFWYRQDPGLGLRLIYFSYDVKMKEKGDIPEGYSVSREKKERFSLILESASTNQTSMYLCASIPRSGSTEAFFGQGTRLTVV.

The chain carries TRBV4-1 and TRBJ1-2; possible D gene TRBD1, 6 bases. The CDR3 loop spans 18 amino acids. V lost 3 bases and J 5 bases, leaving 25 bases between the germline ends. CDR1 is MGHRA, CDR2 YSYEKL, per germline. CDR3 region: CASSHTGTSSPYRYGYTF. In DNA form, the CDR3 reads TGCGCCAGCAGCCACACCGGGACATCCAGCCCTTATAGGTATGGCTACACCTTC.

This clone came up once. V usage is TRBV10-3 and J usage is TRBJ2-1, with a tentative D call TRBD2 (5 bases). Germline CDR1 and CDR2: ENHRY and SYGVKD. Trimming pared 5 bases from V and 7 bases from J, leaving 15 bases between. The CDR3 has 14 residues. The CDR3 loop is CAISSGGRWNEQFF. As DNA, the CDR3 is TGTGCCATCAGTTCAGGAGGCCGGTGGAATGAGCAGTTCTTC.

The genes are TRBV6-5 and TRBJ1-3, with 7 bases lining up with TRBD1. This CDR3 has 16 residues. The V gene's germline CDR1 is MNHEY and CDR2 SVGAGI. After removal of 0 bases from V and 3 bases from J, the junction contained 5 bases not matched to a gene. The CDR3 DNA reads as TGTGCCAGCAGTTACTCGGGACGACAGGGTGGAAACACCATATATTTT. This encodes CASSYSGRQGGNTIYF.

The chain combines TRBV18 with TRBJ2-2, with D possibly being TRBD1 (6 bases). V was clipped by 4 bases and J by 1 base, with 7 bases between them. The CDR3 extends over 14 amino acids. Germline CDR1 and CDR2: KGHSH and LQKENI. CDR3 nucleotide sequence: TGTGCCAGCTCACTACAGGGGAACACCGGGGAGCTGTTTTTT. This translates into CASSLQGNTGELFF.

The chain uses TRBV2 and TRBJ1-5; TRBD1 might be the D (5 bases). The CDR3 sequence is 14 residues long. Germline assignment: CDR1 SNHLY and CDR2 FYNNEI. Trimming cost V 6 bases and J 3 bases, with 12 bases left between them. CDR3 nucleotide sequence: TGTGCCAGCAGCCGGGACGGGGACAATCAGCCCCAGCATTTT. This sequence encodes CASSRDGDNQPQHF.

This chain links TRBV19 with TRBJ2-1; D may be TRBD2 (6 bases). With 5 bases removed from V and 2 bases from J, the gap between germline ends came to 13 bases. This CDR3 region has 15 residues. Germline V CDR1 and CDR2: LNHDA, SQIVND (reference sequence). CDR3: CASSRSGLAYNEQFF. The CDR3, as DNA: TGTGCCAGTAGTCGGAGCGGGCTAGCCTACAATGAGCAGTTCTTC. The variable domain in full, completed from reference TRBV19 and TRBJ2-1, reads DGGITQSPKYLFRKEGQNVTLSCEQNLNHDAMYWYRQDPGQGLRLIYYSQIVNDFQKGDIAEGYSVSREKKESFPLTVTSAQKNPTAFYLCASSRSGLAYNEQFFGPGTRLTVL.

This chain connects TRBV6-6 to TRBJ2-1, with D possibly matching TRBD2 (5 bases). Looked up from germline, CDR1 is MNHNY and CDR2 is SVGAGI (reference sequence). Deletions cut 8 bases from V and 5 bases from J, with 13 bases between. This CDR3 has 13 residues. CDR3 residues: CASALLANNEQFF. Here the CDR3 DNA reads TGTGCCAGCGCCCTGCTAGCCAACAATGAGCAGTTCTTC.

The chain carries TRBV15 and TRBJ2-1; D unresolved. V lost 0 bases and J 7 bases, leaving 13 bases between the germline ends. Germline V CDR1 and CDR2: LNHNV, YYDKDF (reference sequence). There are 15 residues in the CDR3. In DNA form, the CDR3 reads TGTGCCACCAGCAGAGAAGGGCTAGGTGAAAATGAGCAGTTCTTC. This codes for CATSREGLGENEQFF.

The rearrangement links TRBV5-8 to TRBJ1-5; D gene unclear. The germline V gene has CDR1 SGHTS and CDR2 YDEGEE. V was trimmed by 6 bases and J by 7 bases, leaving 23 bases between them. The CDR3 sequence is 16 residues long. The CDR3 here is CASTPPPRSVGQPQHF. The CDR3 DNA reads as TGTGCCAGCACCCCACCTCCTCGGTCTGTGGGGCAGCCCCAGCATTTT.

This clone was detected only once. The chain is built from TRBV7-2 and TRBJ1-4; D not resolved. The CDR3 contains 13 residues. Trimming stripped 7 bases from V and 8 bases from J, with 14 bases between. Germline V gives CDR1 SGHTA, CDR2 FQGNSA. The CDR3 coding sequence is TGTGCCAGCAACGCCGCCCGGGAGGAAAAACTGTTTTTT. Its translation is CASNAAREEKLFF.

This clone has just a few counts. This chain connects TRBV11-2 to TRBJ2-2; D gene unclear. CDR1 and CDR2 (germline): SGHAT, FQNNGV. Trimming pared 1 base from V and 4 bases from J, leaving 10 bases between. CDR3 length: 15 residues. CDR3 sequence: CASSLGILGTGELFF. CDR3 bases: TGTGCCAGCAGCTTAGGAATTCTGGGCACCGGGGAGCTGTTTTTT.

J is TRBJ1-2 and V is TRBV28, with a tentative D call TRBD1 (6 bases). The CDR3 is made up of 14 amino acids. V gave up 3 bases and J gave up 4 bases, with 12 bases separating them. CDR1 and CDR2 (germline): MDHEN, SYDVKM. CDR3 nucleotide sequence: TGTGCCAGCAGTTTTAACAGGGTTGCCTATGGCTACACCTTC. Amino acid sequence: CASSFNRVAYGYTF.

CDR3 region: CASRQGSANEKLFF. The DNA for the CDR3 is TGCGCCAGCAGGCAGGGTTCTGCTAATGAAAAACTGTTTTTT. The chain employs TRBV5-1 and TRBJ1-4, with D possibly matching TRBD1 (5 bases). This CDR3 has 14 residues. CDR1 is SGHRS and CDR2 is YFSETQ in the germline V gene. V was trimmed by 5 bases and J by 3 bases, leaving 11 bases between them.

The chain carries TRBV29-1 and TRBJ2-3; D unresolved. Germline-derived CDR1 and CDR2 are SQVTM and ANQGSEA. Trimming removed 7 bases from V and 2 bases from J, with 16 bases in between. The CDR3 spans 14 residues. CDR3 bases: TGCAGCGCCAAAAGGCGGCAGACCACAGATACGCAGTATTTT. Translated: CSAKRRQTTDTQYF.